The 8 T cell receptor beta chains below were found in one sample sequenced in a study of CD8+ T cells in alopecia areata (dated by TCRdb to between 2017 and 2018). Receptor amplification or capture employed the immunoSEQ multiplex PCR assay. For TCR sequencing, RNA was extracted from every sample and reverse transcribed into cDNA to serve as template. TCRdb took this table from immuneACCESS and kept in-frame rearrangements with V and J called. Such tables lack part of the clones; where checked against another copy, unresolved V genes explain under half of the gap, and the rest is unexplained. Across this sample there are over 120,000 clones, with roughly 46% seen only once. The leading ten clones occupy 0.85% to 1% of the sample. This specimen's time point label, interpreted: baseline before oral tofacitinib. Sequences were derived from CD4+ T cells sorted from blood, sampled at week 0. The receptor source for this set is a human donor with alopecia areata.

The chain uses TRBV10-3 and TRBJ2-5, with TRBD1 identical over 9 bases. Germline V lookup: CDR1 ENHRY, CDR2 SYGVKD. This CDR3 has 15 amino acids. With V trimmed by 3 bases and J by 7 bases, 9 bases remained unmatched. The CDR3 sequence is CAISDGQGMTGTQYF. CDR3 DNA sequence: TGTGCCATCAGTGATGGACAGGGGATGACTGGGACCCAGTACTTC.

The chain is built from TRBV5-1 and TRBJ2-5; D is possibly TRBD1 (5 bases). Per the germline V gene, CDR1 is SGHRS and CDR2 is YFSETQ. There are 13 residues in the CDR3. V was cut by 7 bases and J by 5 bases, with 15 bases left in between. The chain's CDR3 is CASAKQEKETQYF. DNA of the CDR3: TGCGCCAGCGCCAAACAGGAGAAGGAGACCCAGTACTTC.

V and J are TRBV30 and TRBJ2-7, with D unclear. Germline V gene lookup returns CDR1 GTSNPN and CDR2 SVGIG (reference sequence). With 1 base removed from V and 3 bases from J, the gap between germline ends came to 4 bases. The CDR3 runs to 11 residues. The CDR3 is CAWSALYEQYF. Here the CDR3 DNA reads TGTGCCTGGAGTGCCCTCTACGAGCAGTACTTC.

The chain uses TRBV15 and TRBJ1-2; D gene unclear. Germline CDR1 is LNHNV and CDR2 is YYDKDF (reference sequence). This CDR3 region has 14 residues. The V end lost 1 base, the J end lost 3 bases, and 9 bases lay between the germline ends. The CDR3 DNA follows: TGTGCCACCAGCAGAGTCGGGGAAGACTATGGCTACACCTTC. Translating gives CATSRVGEDYGYTF.

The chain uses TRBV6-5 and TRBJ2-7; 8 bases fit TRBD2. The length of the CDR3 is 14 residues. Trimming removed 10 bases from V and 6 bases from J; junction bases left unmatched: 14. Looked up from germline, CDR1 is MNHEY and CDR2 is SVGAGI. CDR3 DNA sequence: TGTGCCACCCATCACATAGCGGGAAACGGCGAGCAGTACTTC. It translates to CATHHIAGNGEQYF.

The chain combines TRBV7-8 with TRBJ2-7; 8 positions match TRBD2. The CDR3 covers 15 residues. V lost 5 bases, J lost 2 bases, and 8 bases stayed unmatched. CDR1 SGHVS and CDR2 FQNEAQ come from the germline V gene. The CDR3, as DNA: TGTGCCAGCAGCCCACGGACTAGCAAACCCTACGAGCAGTACTTC. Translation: CASSPRTSKPYEQYF.

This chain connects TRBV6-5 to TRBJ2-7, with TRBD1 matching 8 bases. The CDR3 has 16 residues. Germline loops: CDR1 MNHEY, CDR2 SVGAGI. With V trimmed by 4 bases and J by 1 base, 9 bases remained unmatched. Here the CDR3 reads CASSSDRQGNSYEQYF. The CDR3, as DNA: TGTGCCAGCAGTTCCGACCGACAGGGGAATTCCTACGAGCAGTACTTC.

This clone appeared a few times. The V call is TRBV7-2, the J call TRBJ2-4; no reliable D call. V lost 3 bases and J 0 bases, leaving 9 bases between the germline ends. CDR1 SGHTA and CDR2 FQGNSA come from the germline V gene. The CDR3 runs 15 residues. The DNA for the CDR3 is TGTGCCAGCAGCTTCGCGGCCCGAGCCAAAAACATTCAGTACTTC. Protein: CASSFAARAKNIQYF.